Described below is a single T cell receptor beta chain sequence and its context. Its antigen is undetermined. This sample was included in a study of CD8 T cells in Susac syndrome. CDR3 length equals 13 residues. V lost 1 base to trimming and J lost 3 bases, with 9 bases between them. CDR1 and CDR2 from the germline V gene are DFQATT and SNEGSKA (reference sequence). Random hexamers were used to reverse transcribe roughly 0.5 to 1 ug of RNA. Amplification of TCR beta CDR3 spanned 54 Vbeta and 13 Jbeta via immunoSEQ multiplex PCR. Via MiXCR, TCRdb re-called the immunoSEQ multiplex PCR reads, giving one row per CDR3 protein. Of under 200,000 distinct CDR3 sequences listed, roughly 96% are singletons. From blood CD8+ and CD4+ T cells, TCR beta sequences were generated. In contrast to the negatively isolated CD8+ and CD4+ T cells, TEMRA cells were FACS-enriched. Study observations and caveats: By the study's own acknowledgment, its TCR sequencing and HLA analysis included relatively few individuals.

This receptor was identified in a human donor with multiple sclerosis. The J gene is TRBJ1-2, the V gene TRBV20-1, with a possible D match to TRBD1 (5 bases). The specimen was CD8+ T cells from PBMCs. CDR3 loop: CSARGGGDYGYTF. CDR3 in DNA: TGCAGTGCTAGAGGCGGAGGGGACTATGGCTACACCTTC.